These T cell receptor beta chains were read from a single sample in a study of blood T cell repertoires in COVID-19. The protocol was immunoSEQ multiplex PCR, while the TCRdb copy is restricted to in-frame clones and leaves out a portion. The sample records some 22,000 clones, around nine tenths being singletons. Sequencing used peripheral blood. These receptors were collected from a man aged 70 or older with COVID-19, enrolled during active disease. The CDR3 runs from the conserved cysteine through the conserved F or W. D genes are given only for firm matches. Size tells how often a clone was seen (once, few, many) or the class of an expanded clone, and some rows leave it out.

j_call clone_size v_call d_call cdr3_aa cdr3_nt
TRBJ2-3 . TRBV18 TRBD2 CASSPGLAGGRTDTQYF TGTGCCAGCTCACCGGGACTAGCGGGAGGTCGCACAGATACGCAGTATTTT
TRBJ2-7 . TRBV4-1 TRBD1 CASSHGTGAYEQYF TGCGCCAGCAGCCACGGGACAGGGGCCTACGAGCAGTACTTC
TRBJ2-3 . TRBV5-1 . CASSQRTVLDTQYF TGCGCCAGCAGCCAACGGACAGTGCTAGATACGCAGTATTTT
TRBJ2-7 . TRBV19 . CASSSKGQPFYEQYF TGTGCCAGTAGTAGCAAGGGGCAGCCTTTCTACGAGCAGTACTTC
TRBJ1-2 . TRBV11-2 TRBD1 CASSSRTGDGAYGYTF TGTGCCAGCAGCTCGAGGACAGGGGACGGCGCCTATGGCTACACCTTC
TRBJ1-2 . TRBV7-6 . CASSPASTPYGYTF TGTGCCAGCAGCCCCGCGTCGACACCCTATGGCTACACCTTC
TRBJ2-1 . TRBV10-1 TRBD2 CASSVRNRGGSYNEQFF TGCGCCAGCAGTGTGCGGAATCGCGGGGGCTCCTACAATGAGCAGTTCTTC
TRBJ2-7 . TRBV6-5 . CASRSGYEQYF TGTGCCAGCAGGTCGGGGTACGAGCAGTACTTC
TRBJ2-7 . TRBV7-7 TRBD1 CASTGTGVTEQYF TGTGCTAGCACCGGGACAGGGGTCACAGAGCAGTACTTC
TRBJ1-4 . TRBV5-4 . CASSTDSEKLFF TGTGCCAGCAGCACTGACAGTGAAAAACTGTTTTTT
TRBJ2-2 . TRBV27 . CATRPGANTGELFF TGTGCCACCCGTCCGGGAGCAAACACCGGGGAGCTGTTTTTT
TRBJ2-7 . TRBV7-2 . CASSDLLLRGGEQYF TGTGCCAGCAGCGACCTACTGCTGAGGGGGGGTGAGCAGTACTTC
TRBJ2-1 . TRBV29-1 TRBD2 CSVEGQRGAENHNEQFF TGCAGCGTTGAAGGGCAGCGGGGGGCGGAAAATCACAATGAGCAGTTCTTC
TRBJ1-2 . TRBV19 . CASSFGLNYGYTF TGTGCCAGTAGTTTTGGGCTCAACTATGGCTACACCTTC
TRBJ2-7 . TRBV11-1 TRBD1 CASSTDRGLYEQYF TGTGCCAGCAGCACGGACAGGGGGCTTTATGAGCAGTACTTC
TRBJ2-7 few TRBV5-6 TRBD2 CASSLAVAGVSSYEQYF TGTGCCAGCAGCTTGGCGGTAGCGGGGGTAAGCTCCTACGAGCAGTACTTC
TRBJ1-1 once TRBV6-5 TRBD1 CASGRQGWTEAFF TGTGCCAGTGGGAGACAGGGATGGACTGAAGCTTTCTTT
TRBJ2-2 . TRBV14 . CASSPLGGNTGELFF TGTGCCAGCAGCCCCCTGGGGGGAAACACCGGGGAGCTGTTTTTT
TRBJ1-1 . TRBV19 TRBD1 CASSIGTGGQAFF TGTGCCAGTAGTATAGGGACAGGGGGCCAAGCTTTCTTT
TRBJ2-1 . TRBV11-3 . CASSQTRNNEQFF TGTGCCAGCAGTCAAACTAGAAATAATGAGCAGTTCTTC
TRBJ1-5 . TRBV15 . CATSQDSWESNQPQHF TGTGCCACCAGCCAGGACAGTTGGGAGAGCAATCAGCCCCAGCATTTT
TRBJ2-1 . TRBV29-1 TRBD1 CSVPREGQGPYNEQFF TGCAGCGTCCCCCGGGAAGGACAGGGACCCTACAATGAGCAGTTCTTC
TRBJ1-2 . TRBV19 . CASSPAGTINGYTF TGTGCCAGTAGCCCTGCCGGGACAATAAATGGCTACACCTTC
TRBJ2-1 . TRBV19 TRBD1 CASSTRDRDKNEQFF TGTGCCAGTAGTACCCGGGACAGGGACAAGAATGAGCAGTTCTTC
TRBJ2-1 . TRBV5-5 TRBD2 CASSLGGGAYNEQFF TGTGCCAGCAGCTTGGGTGGGGGGGCCTACAATGAGCAGTTCTTC
TRBJ1-1 . TRBV7-2 . CASSLRGGPGGTEAFF TGTGCCAGCAGCTTAAGGGGGGGGCCGGGCGGGACTGAAGCTTTCTTT
TRBJ1-5 . TRBV7-6 . CASSLETGGSNQPQHF TGTGCCAGCAGCTTAGAGACAGGCGGGAGCAATCAGCCCCAGCATTTT
TRBJ2-2 . TRBV19 . CASSIGGRSTGELFF TGTGCCAGTAGTATAGGAGGGCGTAGCACCGGGGAGCTGTTTTTT
TRBJ2-1 . TRBV30 TRBD2 CAWRRGSSYNEQFF TGTGCCTGGAGACGCGGGAGCTCCTACAATGAGCAGTTCTTC
TRBJ2-2 . TRBV7-6 . CASSLAQYTGELFF TGTGCCAGCAGCTTAGCACAGTACACCGGGGAGCTGTTTTTT
TRBJ2-1 . TRBV5-1 . CASSRGLGQGEQFF TGCGCCAGCAGCAGGGGTCTGGGGCAGGGTGAGCAGTTCTTC
TRBJ1-1 once TRBV4-2 TRBD1 CASSQETGGQVVAFF TGTGCCAGCAGCCAAGAGACAGGGGGCCAGGTAGTAGCTTTCTTT
TRBJ1-2 once TRBV18 . CASSPTGLIPNGYTF TGTGCCAGCTCACCAACGGGATTGATCCCCAATGGCTACACCTTC
TRBJ1-1 few TRBV3-1/TRBV3-2 . CASSLFRSGEAFF TGTGCCAGCAGCCTTTTTAGGAGTGGTGAAGCTTTCTTT
TRBJ2-4 . TRBV6-5 . CASTGSKNIQYF TGTGCCAGCACGGGGTCCAAAAACATTCAGTACTTC
TRBJ1-1 . TRBV7-9 . CASSTQNRGEAFF TGTGCCAGCAGCACGCAGAACCGGGGTGAAGCTTTCTTT
TRBJ2-5 once TRBV2 . CASTPPRGGQETQYF TGTGCCAGCACCCCTCCCCGCGGCGGCCAAGAGACCCAGTACTTC
TRBJ1-4 once TRBV6-5 . CASSKIGATNEKLFF TGTGCCAGCAGCAAGATCGGGGCAACTAATGAAAAACTGTTTTTT
TRBJ2-7 . TRBV4-1 . CASSQDFLQGVYEQYF TGCGCCAGCAGCCAAGATTTTTTACAGGGTGTCTACGAGCAGTACTTC
TRBJ2-1 . TRBV27 TRBD2 CASSPGLTNYNEQFF TGTGCCAGCAGTCCGGGACTAACGAACTACAATGAGCAGTTCTTC
TRBJ1-1 . TRBV3-1/TRBV3-2 . CASSQGAVRGTEAFF TGTGCCAGCAGCCAAGGGGCCGTGCGAGGGACTGAAGCTTTCTTT
TRBJ2-7 . TRBV19 TRBD2 CASSPLAGGAYEQYF TGTGCCAGTAGCCCTCTAGCGGGAGGCGCCTACGAGCAGTACTTC
TRBJ2-5 . TRBV7-9 . CASSLNRQETQYF TGTGCCAGCAGCTTAAACAGGCAAGAGACCCAGTACTTC
TRBJ1-2 . TRBV7-9 . CASSRGDYGYTF TGTGCCAGCAGCCGGGGGGACTATGGCTACACCTTC
TRBJ1-1 . TRBV5-1 . CASSPGGGANEAFF TGCGCCAGCAGCCCCGGCGGGGGAGCGAATGAAGCTTTCTTT
TRBJ1-1 . TRBV27 . CASSSGYGEAFF TGTGCCAGCAGTTCAGGGTATGGTGAAGCTTTCTTT
TRBJ1-2 . TRBV6-5 . CASSPGTRYGYTF TGTGCCAGCAGTCCCGGGACACGCTATGGCTACACCTTC
TRBJ1-2 few TRBV7-9 . CASSSNRVVGYTF TGTGCCAGCAGCTCTAACAGGGTAGTAGGCTACACCTTC
TRBJ1-2 . TRBV6-5 . CAIGTYYGYTF TGTGCCATCGGGACTTACTATGGCTACACCTTC
TRBJ1-5 . TRBV18 . CASSLQSSGSNQPQHF TGTGCCAGCTCTCTTCAGTCAAGCGGGAGCAATCAGCCCCAGCATTTT
TRBJ2-4 . TRBV10-2 TRBD1 CASSKSGGMNIQYF TGCGCCAGCAGTAAGTCAGGGGGCATGAACATTCAGTACTTC
TRBJ2-5 . TRBV11-1 TRBD2 CASSSLAGGYQETQYF TGTGCCAGCAGCTCCCTAGCGGGGGGGTACCAAGAGACCCAGTACTTC
TRBJ1-2 once TRBV5-4 . CASSFQGNYGYTF TGTGCCAGCAGCTTCCAGGGGAACTATGGCTACACCTTC
TRBJ1-1 . TRBV6-5 TRBD1 CASRPPTGGNTEAFF TGTGCCAGCAGACCCCCGACAGGGGGGAACACTGAAGCTTTCTTT
TRBJ1-2 . TRBV11-2 . CASSLGPSANYGYTF TGTGCCAGCAGCTTAGGTCCCTCTGCTAACTATGGCTACACCTTC
TRBJ2-5 . TRBV5-1 . CASSPLAPGARGQETQYF TGCGCCAGCAGCCCCCTCGCCCCAGGGGCTAGGGGTCAAGAGACCCAGTACTTC
TRBJ2-1 . TRBV21-1 . CAIPPNLLDKGMVNEQFF TGTGCCATCCCCCCTAACCTCCTAGATAAAGGCATGGTCAATGAGCAGTTCTTC
TRBJ2-7 . TRBV5-8 TRBD1 CASSPPTGTGRYEQYF TGTGCCAGCAGCCCTCCTACCGGGACAGGCCGCTACGAGCAGTACTTC
TRBJ1-2 . TRBV7-9 TRBD1 CASSLGGTERVYGYTF TGTGCCAGCAGCTTAGGGGGGACAGAGAGGGTCTATGGCTACACCTTC
TRBJ2-7 . TRBV2 . CASSDLGVGGLYEQYF TGTGCCAGCAGTGATTTGGGCGTCGGGGGTTTATACGAGCAGTACTTC